This is a list of T cell receptor beta chains from one sample in a study of T-cell reconstitution after alpha-beta-depleted transplantation in children. Each CDR3 protein is one row after TCRdb ran MiXCR on the PCR reads. The repertoire holds about 830,000 distinct CDR3 sequences, with 16% as singletons. This specimen consisted of PBMCs, mostly from graft donor cells, obtained 360 days after TCRalphabeta/CD19-depleted stem cell transplant. Source of these receptors: a male patient between 5 and 17 years old who had a stem cell transplant for acute lymphoblastic leukemia, so the T cells may come from the graft donor. CDR3s include the opening cysteine and the closing phenylalanine or tryptophan. A D gene is named only where the DNA matches it firmly. Only some rows state a clone size, as once, few, many or a class for expanded clones.

d_call j_call clone_size v_call cdr3_nt cdr3_aa
- TRBJ1-1 few TRBV4-1 TGCGCCAGCAGCCCAGAGGTGAGGGCGAACACTGAAGCTTTCTTT CASSPEVRANTEAFF
- TRBJ2-3 few TRBV10-3 TGTGCCATCAGTGATCAGGGCCCAGATACGCAGTATTTT CAISDQGPDTQYF
TRBD2 TRBJ2-2 - TRBV14 TGTGCCAGCAGCCAAGTCCCCGGGAGGAGAAGCGCCGGGGAGCTGTTTTTT CASSQVPGRRSAGELFF
TRBD1 TRBJ2-5 - TRBV4-1 TGCGCCAGCAGCCAAATCAACAGGGGGTTAAAGACCCAGTACTTC CASSQINRGLKTQYF
TRBD1 TRBJ2-1 many TRBV12-3/TRBV12-4 TGTGCCAGCAGTTCGGGACAGAACAATGAGCAGTTCTTC CASSSGQNNEQFF
- TRBJ2-7 few TRBV4-2 TGTGCCAGCAGCCGGGACCAAGCCTACGAGCAGTACTTC CASSRDQAYEQYF
- TRBJ2-1 - TRBV29-1 TGCAGCGTTGCTGGGGGTTGGTCCTACAATGAGCAGTTCTTC CSVAGGWSYNEQFF
- TRBJ2-1 few TRBV7-9 TGTGCCAGCAGCTTAGCCCGATTGGGTAATGAGCAGTTCTTC CASSLARLGNEQFF
TRBD2 TRBJ2-1 - TRBV9 TGTGCCAGCAGCGCCGAGACTAGCGGGATGATGGATGAGCAGTTCTTC CASSAETSGMMDEQFF
TRBD2 TRBJ2-3 few TRBV7-3 TGTGCCAGCAGCTTAAATGGGCTAGCGGCCCTCGCGCAGTATTTT CASSLNGLAALAQYF
- TRBJ2-2 - TRBV7-9 TGTGCCAGCAGCTTCGTTCGGGAGTGGAGCACCGGGGAGCTGTTTTTT CASSFVREWSTGELFF
TRBD2 TRBJ2-1 few TRBV11-2 TGTGCCAGCAGCTTCGGACTAGCGGGAGGGCCCCGCTGGTTCTACAATGAGCAGTTCTTC CASSFGLAGGPRWFYNEQFF
- TRBJ2-1 - TRBV11-2 TGTGCCAGCAGCCGTAACCGTATGAATGAGCAGTTCTTC CASSRNRMNEQFF
- TRBJ2-1 - TRBV30 TGTGCCTGGAGTGGCGGAGACTACAATGAGCAGTTCTTC CAWSGGDYNEQFF
- TRBJ1-1 few TRBV29-1 TGCAGCGTTTCGAGAATAGGTATAACAAACCTGGTAGCTTTCTTT CSVSRIGITNLVAFF
- TRBJ2-3 few TRBV9 TGTGCCAGCAGCGTAGCTTCACGGACTACAGATACGCAGTATTTT CASSVASRTTDTQYF
TRBD1 TRBJ2-3 - TRBV11-2 TGTGCCAGCCAGGGGGCGGGTCCCGGGAATACGCAGTATTTT CASQGAGPGNTQYF
TRBD2 TRBJ2-3 many TRBV27 TGTGCCAGCAGTTTAAAAGTAGCGGGAGCGCCAGGGGATACGCAGTATTTT CASSLKVAGAPGDTQYF
TRBD2 TRBJ2-7 few TRBV7-9 TGTGCCAGCAGCTCGGGTTTAGCGGGGGCCGACTCCTACGAGCAGTACTTC CASSSGLAGADSYEQYF